This entry lists 6 T cell receptor beta chains sequenced from one sample in a study of blood T cell repertoires in COVID-19 (dated by TCRdb to 2018 to 2020). The library was built by means of the immunoSEQ multiplex PCR assay. In TCRdb, the immuneACCESS table is reduced to in-frame sequences with V and J assigned. These tables do not hold every clone; where another copy was compared, an unresolved V gene accounts for under half, and the others remain unexplained. Recorded for this sample are approximately 100,000 clones; 80% to 90% of them occurred a single time. Less than 3.5% of the sample rests with the top ten. The sample taken for sequencing was PBMCs or T cells enriched from blood (not recorded which). The receptors were sampled from a woman in her fifties or sixties who had recovered from COVID-19.

The V and J genes are TRBV21-1 and TRBJ1-6; the table's D gene call, TRBD1, was not cross checked with the DNA. TRBV21-1 is termed a pseudogene. CDR3 length: 14 residues. The CDR3 is CASSKGQGVSPLHF. The DNA for the CDR3 is TGTGCCAGCAGCAAGGGACAGGGAGTTTCACCCCTCCACTTT.

This clone has a single count. The rearrangement joins TRBV28 to TRBJ2-1; 7 nucleotides agree with TRBD2. CDR3 length: 14 residues. J was trimmed by 6 bases and V by 3 bases; bases with no gene match: 5. The germline V gene has CDR1 MDHEN and CDR2 SYDVKM. This CDR3 is CASSLVLALNEQFF. Written as DNA, the CDR3 is TGTGCCAGCAGTTTGGTACTAGCGCTCAATGAGCAGTTCTTC.

This chain uses TRBV5-1 with TRBJ1-2, with TRBD1 as a possible D gene (5 bases). Trimming left V 4 bases short and J 3 bases short, with 13 bases between. Germline V gene data show CDR1 as SGHRS and CDR2 as YFSETQ. CDR3 length equals 14 residues. CDR3 loop: CASSDQGPYYGYTF. The CDR3 nucleotides are TGCGCCAGCAGCGACCAGGGCCCTTACTATGGCTACACCTTC.

This chain uses TRBV5-1 with TRBJ1-2; unclear D gene. Per germline, CDR1 SGHRS and CDR2 YFSETQ. V shed 0 bases and J shed 8 bases, with 11 bases lying between them. The CDR3 is 13 amino acids. This CDR3 is CASSLAFAEGYTF. DNA for the CDR3: TGCGCCAGCAGCTTGGCCTTTGCGGAGGGCTACACCTTC.

The V and J genes are TRBV29-1 and TRBJ1-1, with 7 bases that match TRBD1. The CDR3 length is 15 residues. With 7 bases clipped from V and 1 base from J, the junction kept 12 bases outside the gene matches. Germline V gives CDR1 SQVTM, CDR2 ANQGSEA. The CDR3 is CSARDSFSPNTEAFF. The DNA of the CDR3 is TGCAGCGCACGGGACAGCTTTTCGCCGAACACTGAAGCTTTCTTT.

The chain couples TRBV7-9 to TRBJ1-2; a possible D gene is TRBD1 (5 bases). Germline values: CDR1 SEHNR, CDR2 FQNEAQ (reference sequence). The V and J ends lost 5 bases and 0 bases respectively, with 19 bases between them. The CDR3 has 17 amino acids. CDR3 sequence (DNA): TGTGCCAGCAGCCTAACGAGATACGGACACCCTAACTATGGCTACACCTTC. Translation gives CASSLTRYGHPNYGYTF.